This TCR beta chain was profiled in a study of blood T cell repertoires in COVID-19. Overall study: Donors in the United States, Italy and Spain gave samples during acute or convalescent COVID-19. T cells, B-cell-depleted T cells, or PBMCs provided the cDNA or gDNA that served as material.

This clone was recorded only once. Original processing methods: By means of reference gene primer amplification, nucleated cell counts were estimated. TCRdb's table, derived via immunoSEQ multiplex PCR, lists solely in-frame clones and lacks some. From that table come the V and J calls and clone size; the DNA was used to work out D and trimming. This sample has a few hundred thousand clones; approximately 90% occur once, and the top ten carry around 3%. The CDR3 is 14 amino acids. CDR1 is SEHNR and CDR2 is FQNEAQ in the germline V gene (reference sequence). V was pared by 6 bases and J by 5 bases, with 16 bases between.

The genes are TRBV7-9 and TRBJ1-1, with a possible D match to TRBD1 (5 bases). This TCR was recovered from a young man with active or convalescent COVID-19. The sequencing input was peripheral blood. The CDR3 sequence: CASRQAGDRTEAFF. The CDR3 DNA is TGTGCCAGCAGACAAGCGGGGGATCGGACTGAAGCTTTCTTT. Looking up the rest from reference TRBV7-9 and TRBJ1-1 gives the full variable domain: DTGVSQNPRHKITKRGQNVTFRCDPISEHNRLYWYRQTLGQGPEFLTYFQNEAQLEKSRLLSDRFSAERPKGSFSTLEIQRTEQGDSAMYLCASRQAGDRTEAFFGQGTRLTVV.